This T cell receptor beta chain was identified in a study of a mutant IDH1 vaccine in newly diagnosed glioma. Turning to the study itself: Patients had received radiotherapy, temozolomide, or both previously, most receiving both.

Germline V gene data show CDR1 as SGHTA and CDR2 as FQGNSA. The ends were cut back, 4 bases at V and 1 base at J, with 10 bases in the middle. The CDR3 contains 14 residues. Whole-study findings and limits: Seemingly, pseudoprogression had no relation to changes in the top peripheral T cell clonotypes.

Time point given: week 5, during vaccination. Vaccine doses each comprised 300 ug of mutant IDH1 20-mer peptide, with topical imiquimod. There were new WHO grade 3 or 4 astrocytomas in the donors, and these were IDH1-mutant and ATRX-lost. This table comes from immunoSEQ multiplex PCR, and its TCRdb copy is limited to in-frame clones, with some not included. This repertoire shows around 29,000 clones, around 90% found once; its top ten account for about 3.6%. About this clone itself: The antigen is not known.

The sequences come from peripheral blood mononuclear cells (PBMCs), collected from a glioma patient whose treatment included an IDH1 peptide vaccine. This sequence originates from a woman aged 40 to 55 with glioma. Some clones in this sample may be carry-over from other donors' samples. This chain uses TRBV7-2 with TRBJ2-5; either TRBD1 or TRBD2 may supply D (5 bases each). Written as DNA, the CDR3 is TGTGCCAGCAGCTCACCGGGGCTCCAAGAGACCCAGTACTTC. Translating gives CASSSPGLQETQYF. Using reference TRBV7-2 and TRBJ2-5 for the parts outside the CDR3, the full variable domain is GAGVSQSPSNKVTEKGKDVELRCDPISGHTALYWYRQSLGQGLEFLIYFQGNSAPDKSGLPSDRFSAERTGGSVSTLTIQRTQQEDSAVYLCASSSPGLQETQYFGPGTRLLVL.